This TCR beta chain was obtained from a study of technical replicates of blood from a few donors. The repertoire was sequenced with immunoSEQ multiplex PCR; TCRdb's copy has only in-frame clones and lacks some. Of fewer than 100,000 clones in the sample, 95% to 98% are singletons; the top ten hold about 0.17%. The J segment lost 7 bases and the V segment lost 3 bases, leaving 2 bases of the junction unmatched. The germline V gene has CDR1 SGHDT and CDR2 YYEEEE. This CDR3 is 13 amino acids long. The gene calls are TRBV5-6 and TRBJ1-2, with 11 bases fitting TRBD1. The sample comprised T cells isolated from PBMCs. This receptor was obtained from a human donor in good health. The CDR3 DNA is TGTGCCAGCAGCTACGGACAGGGGGCTGGCTACACCTTC. Translating gives CASSYGQGAGYTF.